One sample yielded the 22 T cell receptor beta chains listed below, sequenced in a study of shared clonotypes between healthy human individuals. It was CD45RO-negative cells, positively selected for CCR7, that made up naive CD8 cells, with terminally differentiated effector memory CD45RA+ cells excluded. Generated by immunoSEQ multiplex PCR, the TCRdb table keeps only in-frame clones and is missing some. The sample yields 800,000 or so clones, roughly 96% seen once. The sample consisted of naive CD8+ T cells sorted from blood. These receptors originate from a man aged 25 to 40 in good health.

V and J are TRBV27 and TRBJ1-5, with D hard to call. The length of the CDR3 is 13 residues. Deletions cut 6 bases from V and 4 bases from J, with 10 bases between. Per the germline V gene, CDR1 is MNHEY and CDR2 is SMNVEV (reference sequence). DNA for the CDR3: TGTGCCAGCAGCACCGGGCCTAATCAGCCCCAGCATTTT. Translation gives CASSTGPNQPQHF.

The CDR3 coding sequence is TGCAGCGTTGAATCGAGGGTAGAGACAGCCACCTACAATGAGCAGTTCTTC. The encoded protein is CSVESRVETATYNEQFF. The chain combines TRBV29-1 with TRBJ2-1; possibly TRBD1 or TRBD2 for D (5 bases each). The CDR3 runs to 17 residues. Germline V lookup: CDR1 SQVTM, CDR2 ANQGSEA. V was cut by 2 bases and J by 2 bases, with 19 bases left in between.

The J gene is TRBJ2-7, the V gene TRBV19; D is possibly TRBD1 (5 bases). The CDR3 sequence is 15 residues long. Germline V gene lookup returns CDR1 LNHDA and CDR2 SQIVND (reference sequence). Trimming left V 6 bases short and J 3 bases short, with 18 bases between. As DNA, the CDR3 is TGTGCCAGTAGCAGGGCAGATCGACCAAACTACGAGCAGTACTTC. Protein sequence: CASSRADRPNYEQYF.

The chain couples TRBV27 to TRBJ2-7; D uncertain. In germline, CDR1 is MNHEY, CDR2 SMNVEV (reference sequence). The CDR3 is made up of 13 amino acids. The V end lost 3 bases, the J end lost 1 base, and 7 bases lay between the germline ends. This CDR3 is CASSFLQSYEQYF. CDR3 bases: TGTGCCAGCAGTTTCCTCCAGTCCTACGAGCAGTACTTC.

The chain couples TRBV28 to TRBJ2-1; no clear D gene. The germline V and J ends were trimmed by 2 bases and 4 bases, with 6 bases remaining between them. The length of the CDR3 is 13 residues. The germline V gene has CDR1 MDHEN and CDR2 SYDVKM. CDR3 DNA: TGTGCCAGCAGTTTACTGAGATACAATGAGCAGTTCTTC. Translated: CASSLLRYNEQFF.

The CDR3 DNA reads TGTGCCAGCAGCGTGGGACTAGCCAGGGAGCAGTTCTTC. Translated: CASSVGLAREQFF. The chain uses TRBV7-8 and TRBJ2-1, with 9 bases lining up with TRBD2. The CDR3 length is 13 residues. CDR1 is SGHVS, CDR2 FQNEAQ, per germline. V lost 5 bases and J lost 10; bases outside the gene matches: 6.

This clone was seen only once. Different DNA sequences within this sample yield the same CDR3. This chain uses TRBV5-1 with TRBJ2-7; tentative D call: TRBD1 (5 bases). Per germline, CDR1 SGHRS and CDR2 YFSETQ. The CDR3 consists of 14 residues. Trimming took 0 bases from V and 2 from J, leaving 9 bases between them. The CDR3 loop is CASSLGGGPYEQYF. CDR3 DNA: TGCGCCAGCAGCTTGGGGGGCGGTCCCTACGAGCAGTACTTC.

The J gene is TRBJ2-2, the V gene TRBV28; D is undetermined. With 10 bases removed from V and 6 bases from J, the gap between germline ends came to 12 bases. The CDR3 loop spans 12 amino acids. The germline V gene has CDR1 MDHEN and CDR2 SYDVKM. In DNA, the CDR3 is TGTGCCACCCAATCTTACGCCGGGGAGCTGTTTTTT. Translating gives CATQSYAGELFF.

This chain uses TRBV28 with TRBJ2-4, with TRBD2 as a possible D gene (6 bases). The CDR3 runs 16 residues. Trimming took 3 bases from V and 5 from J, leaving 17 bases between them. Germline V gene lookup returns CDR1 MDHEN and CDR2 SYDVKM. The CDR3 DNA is TGTGCCAGCAGTTTGGAGGGAGACGATCTCGAAAACATTCAGTACTTC. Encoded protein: CASSLEGDDLENIQYF.

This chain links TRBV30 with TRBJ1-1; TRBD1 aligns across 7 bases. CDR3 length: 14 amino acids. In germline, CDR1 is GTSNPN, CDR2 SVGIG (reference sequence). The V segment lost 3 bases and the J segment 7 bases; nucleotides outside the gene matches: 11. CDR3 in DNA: TGTGCCTGGAGAGAGACCCCGGGACAGCTTGAAGCTTTCTTT. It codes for CAWRETPGQLEAFF.

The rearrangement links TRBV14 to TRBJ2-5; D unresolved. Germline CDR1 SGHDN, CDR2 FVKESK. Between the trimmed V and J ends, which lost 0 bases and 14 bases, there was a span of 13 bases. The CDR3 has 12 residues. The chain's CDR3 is CASSQDGLPGYF. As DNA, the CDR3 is TGTGCCAGCAGCCAAGATGGCCTCCCCGGTTACTTC.

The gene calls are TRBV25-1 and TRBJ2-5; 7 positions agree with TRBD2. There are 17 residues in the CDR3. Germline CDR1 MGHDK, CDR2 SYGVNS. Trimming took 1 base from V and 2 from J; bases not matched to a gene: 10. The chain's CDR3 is CASSELALSGTQETQYF. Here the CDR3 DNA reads TGTGCCAGCAGTGAATTAGCCCTGAGCGGGACTCAAGAGACCCAGTACTTC.

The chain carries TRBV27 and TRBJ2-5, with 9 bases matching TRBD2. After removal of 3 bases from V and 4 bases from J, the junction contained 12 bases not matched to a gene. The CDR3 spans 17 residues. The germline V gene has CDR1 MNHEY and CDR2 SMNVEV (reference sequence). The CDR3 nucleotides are TGTGCCAGCAGTTTTCTTTCGACAGGCGGGGGGGGAGAGACCCAGTACTTC. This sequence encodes CASSFLSTGGGGETQYF.

The CDR3 nucleotides are TGCAGTGCTAGAGACGGGACTAGCAAGTTCTTC. Its translation is CSARDGTSKFF. V and J are TRBV20-1 and TRBJ2-1; 9 bases line up with TRBD2. The J segment lost 14 bases and the V segment lost 0 bases, leaving 2 bases of the junction unmatched. Germline values: CDR1 DFQATT, CDR2 SNEGSKA (reference sequence). The length of the CDR3 is 11 residues.

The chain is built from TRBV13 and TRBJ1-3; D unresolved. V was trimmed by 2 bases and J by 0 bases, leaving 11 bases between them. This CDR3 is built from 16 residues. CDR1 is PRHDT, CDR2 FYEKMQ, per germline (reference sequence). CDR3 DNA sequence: TGTGCCAGCAGCTTAAACCCGCGGACCTCTGGAAACACCATATATTTT. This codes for CASSLNPRTSGNTIYF.

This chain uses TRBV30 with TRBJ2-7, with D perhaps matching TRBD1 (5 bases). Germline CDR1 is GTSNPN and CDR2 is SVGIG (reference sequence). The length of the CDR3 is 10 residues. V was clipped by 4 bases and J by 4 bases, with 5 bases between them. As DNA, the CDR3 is TGTGCCTGGAAGGGGTACGAGCAGTACTTC. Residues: CAWKGYEQYF. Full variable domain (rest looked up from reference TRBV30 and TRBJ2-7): SQTIHQWPATLVQPVGSPLSLECTVEGTSNPNLYWYRQAAGRGLQLLFYSVGIGQISSEVPQNLSASRPQDRQFILSSKKLLLSDSGFYLCAWKGYEQYFGPGTRLTVT.

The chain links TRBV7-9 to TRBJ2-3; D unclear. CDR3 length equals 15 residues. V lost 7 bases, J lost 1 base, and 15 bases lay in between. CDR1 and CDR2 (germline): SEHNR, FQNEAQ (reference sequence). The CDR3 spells CASTLLNRGTDTQYF. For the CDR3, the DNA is TGTGCCAGCACCCTTCTAAATCGAGGCACAGATACGCAGTATTTT.

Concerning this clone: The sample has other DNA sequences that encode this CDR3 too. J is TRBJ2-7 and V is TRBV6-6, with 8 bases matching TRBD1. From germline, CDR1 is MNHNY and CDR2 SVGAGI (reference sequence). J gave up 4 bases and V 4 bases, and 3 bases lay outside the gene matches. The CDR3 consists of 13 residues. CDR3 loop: CASSWDRSYEQYF. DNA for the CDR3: TGTGCCAGCAGTTGGGACAGGAGTTACGAGCAGTACTTC.

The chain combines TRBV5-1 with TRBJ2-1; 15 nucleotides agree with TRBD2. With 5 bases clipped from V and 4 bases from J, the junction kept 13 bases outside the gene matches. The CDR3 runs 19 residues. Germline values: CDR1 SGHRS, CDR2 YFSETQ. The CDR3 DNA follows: TGCGCCAGCAGTTTTGGACTAGCGGGAGGGTCACAGGGTTACAATGAGCAGTTCTTC. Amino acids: CASSFGLAGGSQGYNEQFF.

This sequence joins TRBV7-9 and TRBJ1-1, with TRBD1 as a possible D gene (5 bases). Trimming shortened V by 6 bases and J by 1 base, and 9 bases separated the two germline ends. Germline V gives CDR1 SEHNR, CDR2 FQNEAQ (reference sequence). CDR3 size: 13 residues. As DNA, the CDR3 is TGTGCCAGCAGATCTCAGGGGAACACTGAAGCTTTCTTT. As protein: CASRSQGNTEAFF.

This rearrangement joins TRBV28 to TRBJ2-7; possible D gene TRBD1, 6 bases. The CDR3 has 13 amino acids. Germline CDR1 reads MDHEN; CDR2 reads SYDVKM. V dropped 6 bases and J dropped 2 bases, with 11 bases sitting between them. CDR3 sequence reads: CASSQSGAYEQYF. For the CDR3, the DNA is TGTGCCAGCAGCCAATCAGGGGCCTACGAGCAGTACTTC.

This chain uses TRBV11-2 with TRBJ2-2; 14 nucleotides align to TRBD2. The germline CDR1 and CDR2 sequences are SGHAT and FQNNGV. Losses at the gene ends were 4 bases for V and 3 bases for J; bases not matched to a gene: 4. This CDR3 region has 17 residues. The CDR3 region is CASSYKGLAGDTGELFF. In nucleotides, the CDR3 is TGTGCCAGCAGCTACAAGGGACTAGCGGGAGACACCGGGGAGCTGTTTTTT.